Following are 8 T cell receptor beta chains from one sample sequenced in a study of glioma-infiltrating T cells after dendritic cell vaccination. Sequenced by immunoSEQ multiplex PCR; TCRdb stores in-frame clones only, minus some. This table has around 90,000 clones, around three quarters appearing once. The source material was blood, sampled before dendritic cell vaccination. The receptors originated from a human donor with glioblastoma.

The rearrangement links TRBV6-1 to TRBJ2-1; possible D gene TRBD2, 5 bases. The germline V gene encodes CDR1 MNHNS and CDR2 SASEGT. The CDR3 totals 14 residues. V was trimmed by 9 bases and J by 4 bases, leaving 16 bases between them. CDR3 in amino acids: CASTEPGRYNEQFF. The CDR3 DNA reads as TGTGCCAGTACTGAGCCGGGAAGATACAATGAGCAGTTCTTC.

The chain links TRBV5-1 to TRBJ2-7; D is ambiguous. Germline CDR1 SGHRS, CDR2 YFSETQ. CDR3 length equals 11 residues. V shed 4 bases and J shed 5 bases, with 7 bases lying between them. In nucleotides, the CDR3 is TGCGCCAGCAGCGACTTCGACGAGCAGTACTTC. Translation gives CASSDFDEQYF. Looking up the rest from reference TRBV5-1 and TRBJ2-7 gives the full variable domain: KAGVTQTPRYLIKTRGQQVTLSCSPISGHRSVSWYQQTPGQGLQFLFEYFSETQRNKGNFPGRFSGRQFSNSRSEMNVSTLELGDSALYLCASSDFDEQYFGPGTRLTVT.

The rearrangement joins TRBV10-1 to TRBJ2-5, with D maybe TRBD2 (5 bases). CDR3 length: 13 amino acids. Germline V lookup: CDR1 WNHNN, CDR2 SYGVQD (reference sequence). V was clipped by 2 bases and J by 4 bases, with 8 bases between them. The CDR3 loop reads CASSEGLAETQYF. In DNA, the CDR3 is TGCGCCAGCAGTGAGGGGCTAGCAGAGACCCAGTACTTC.

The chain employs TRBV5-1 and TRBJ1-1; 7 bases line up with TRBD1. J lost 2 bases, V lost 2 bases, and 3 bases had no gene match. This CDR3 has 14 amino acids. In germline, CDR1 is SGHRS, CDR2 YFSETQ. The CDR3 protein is CASSFGTDNTEAFF. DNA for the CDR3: TGCGCCAGCAGCTTCGGGACAGATAACACTGAAGCTTTCTTT. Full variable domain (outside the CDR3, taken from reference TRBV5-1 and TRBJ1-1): KAGVTQTPRYLIKTRGQQVTLSCSPISGHRSVSWYQQTPGQGLQFLFEYFSETQRNKGNFPGRFSGRQFSNSRSEMNVSTLELGDSALYLCASSFGTDNTEAFFGQGTRLTVV.

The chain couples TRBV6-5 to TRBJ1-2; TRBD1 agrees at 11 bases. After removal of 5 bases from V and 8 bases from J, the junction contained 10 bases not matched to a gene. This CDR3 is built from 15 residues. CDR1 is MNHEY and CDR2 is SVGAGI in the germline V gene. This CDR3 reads CASSPAPDRGRGYTF. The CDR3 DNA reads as TGTGCCAGCAGTCCCGCCCCGGACAGGGGGCGAGGCTACACCTTC.

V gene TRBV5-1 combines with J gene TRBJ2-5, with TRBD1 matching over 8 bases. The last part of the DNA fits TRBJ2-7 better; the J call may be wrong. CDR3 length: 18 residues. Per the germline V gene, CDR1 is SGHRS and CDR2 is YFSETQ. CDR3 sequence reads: CASSLHRGILDSSYEQYF. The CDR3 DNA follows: TGCGCCAGCAGCTTGCACAGGGGGATTCTGGACTCTTCCTACGAGCAGTACTTC.

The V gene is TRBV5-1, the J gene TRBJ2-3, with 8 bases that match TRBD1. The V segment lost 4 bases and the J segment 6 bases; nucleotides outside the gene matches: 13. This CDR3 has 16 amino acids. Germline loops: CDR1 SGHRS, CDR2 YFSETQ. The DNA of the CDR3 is TGCGCCAGCAGCAGGCAGGGGGCGGACGATTGGGATACGCAGTATTTT. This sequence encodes CASSRQGADDWDTQYF.

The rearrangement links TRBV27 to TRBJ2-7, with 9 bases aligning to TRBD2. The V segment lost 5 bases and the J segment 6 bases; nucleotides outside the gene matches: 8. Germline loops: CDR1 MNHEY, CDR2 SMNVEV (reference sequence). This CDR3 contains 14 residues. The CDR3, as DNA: TGTGCCAGCAGTATCTTAGCGGGAGTACCCGAGCAGTACTTC. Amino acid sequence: CASSILAGVPEQYF.